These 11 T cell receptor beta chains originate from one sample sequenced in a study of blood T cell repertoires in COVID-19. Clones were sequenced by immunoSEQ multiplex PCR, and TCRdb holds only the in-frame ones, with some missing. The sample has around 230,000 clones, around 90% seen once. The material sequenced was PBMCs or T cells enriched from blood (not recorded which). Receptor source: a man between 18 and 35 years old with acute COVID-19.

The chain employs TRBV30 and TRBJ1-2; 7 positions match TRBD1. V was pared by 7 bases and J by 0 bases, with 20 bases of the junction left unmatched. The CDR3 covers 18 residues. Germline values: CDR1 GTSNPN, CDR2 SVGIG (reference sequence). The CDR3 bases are TGTGCCTCGATAGAACGGACAGGCCGGCCCCTAACTAACTATGGCTACACCTTC. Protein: CASIERTGRPLTNYGYTF.

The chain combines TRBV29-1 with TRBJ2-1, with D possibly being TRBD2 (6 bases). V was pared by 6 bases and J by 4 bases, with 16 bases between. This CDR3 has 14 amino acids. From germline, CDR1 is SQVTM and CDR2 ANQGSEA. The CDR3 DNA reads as TGCAGCGTCCCTTTTAGCGGTACTTACAATGAGCAGTTCTTC. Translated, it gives CSVPFSGTYNEQFF.

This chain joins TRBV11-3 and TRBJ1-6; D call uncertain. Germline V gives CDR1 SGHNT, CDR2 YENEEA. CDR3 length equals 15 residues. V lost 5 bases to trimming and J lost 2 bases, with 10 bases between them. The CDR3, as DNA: TGTGCCAGCAGCCCCGGGTCGGCCTATAATTCACCCCTCCACTTT. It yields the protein CASSPGSAYNSPLHF.

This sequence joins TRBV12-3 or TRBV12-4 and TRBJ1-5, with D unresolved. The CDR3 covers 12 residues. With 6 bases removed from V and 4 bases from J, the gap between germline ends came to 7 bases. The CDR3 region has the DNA TGTGCCAGCAGAACACCGAATCAGCCCCAGCATTTT. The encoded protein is CASRTPNQPQHF.

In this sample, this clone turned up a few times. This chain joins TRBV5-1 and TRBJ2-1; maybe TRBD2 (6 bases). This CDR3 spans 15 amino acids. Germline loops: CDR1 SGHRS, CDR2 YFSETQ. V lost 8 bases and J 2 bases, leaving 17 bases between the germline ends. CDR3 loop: CASRAGIATYNEQFF. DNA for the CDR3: TGCGCCAGTCGGGCGGGAATAGCAACCTACAATGAGCAGTTCTTC.

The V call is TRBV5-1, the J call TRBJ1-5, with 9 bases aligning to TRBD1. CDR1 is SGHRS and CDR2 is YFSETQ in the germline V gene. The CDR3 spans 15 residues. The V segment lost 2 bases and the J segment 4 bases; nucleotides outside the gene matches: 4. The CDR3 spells CASSFGDRENQPQHF. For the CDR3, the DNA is TGCGCCAGCAGCTTTGGGGACAGGGAAAATCAGCCCCAGCATTTT.

In DNA, the CDR3 is TGTGCCAGCAGTTTTGGGCTTTTGGGCAATCAGCCCCAGCATTTT. This encodes CASSFGLLGNQPQHF. V and J are TRBV27 and TRBJ1-5; D unclear. Germline assignment: CDR1 MNHEY and CDR2 SMNVEV (reference sequence). The V gene lost 3 bases and the J gene lost 2 bases, with 11 bases spanning the gap. The CDR3 loop spans 15 amino acids.

DNA of the CDR3: TGCAGCGTAAGGGGACAGGAGAACACTGAAGCTTTCTTT. It is translated as CSVRGQENTEAFF. This chain joins TRBV29-1 and TRBJ1-1; 8 nucleotides agree with TRBD1. The ends lost 6 bases at V and 1 base at J; junction bases unmatched: 4. Germline CDR1 and CDR2: SQVTM and ANQGSEA. This CDR3 has 13 residues.

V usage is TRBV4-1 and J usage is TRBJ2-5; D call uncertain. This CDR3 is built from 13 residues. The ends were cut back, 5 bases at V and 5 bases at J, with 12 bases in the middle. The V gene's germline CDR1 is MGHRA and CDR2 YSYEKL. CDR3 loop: CASSVIVGETQYF. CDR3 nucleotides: TGCGCCAGCAGCGTCATCGTGGGCGAGACCCAGTACTTC.

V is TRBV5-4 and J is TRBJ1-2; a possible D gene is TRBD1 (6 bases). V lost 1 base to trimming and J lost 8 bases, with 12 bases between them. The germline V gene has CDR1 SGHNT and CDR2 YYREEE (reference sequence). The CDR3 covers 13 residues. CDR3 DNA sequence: TGTGCCAGCAGCTTGCGGGGGGCGAGCGGCTACACCTTC. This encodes CASSLRGASGYTF. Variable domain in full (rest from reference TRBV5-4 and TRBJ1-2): ETGVTQSPTHLIKTRGQQVTLRCSSQSGHNTVSWYQQALGQGPQFIFQYYREEENGRGNFPPRFSGLQFPNYSSELNVNALELDDSALYLCASSLRGASGYTFGSGTRLTVV.

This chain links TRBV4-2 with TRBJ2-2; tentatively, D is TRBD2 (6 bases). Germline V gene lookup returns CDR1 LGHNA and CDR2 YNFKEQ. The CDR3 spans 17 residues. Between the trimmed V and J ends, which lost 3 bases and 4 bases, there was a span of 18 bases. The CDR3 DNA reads TGTGCCAGCAGCCAGGATCCCCCCGGACTAACCACCGGGGAGCTGTTTTTT. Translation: CASSQDPPGLTTGELFF.